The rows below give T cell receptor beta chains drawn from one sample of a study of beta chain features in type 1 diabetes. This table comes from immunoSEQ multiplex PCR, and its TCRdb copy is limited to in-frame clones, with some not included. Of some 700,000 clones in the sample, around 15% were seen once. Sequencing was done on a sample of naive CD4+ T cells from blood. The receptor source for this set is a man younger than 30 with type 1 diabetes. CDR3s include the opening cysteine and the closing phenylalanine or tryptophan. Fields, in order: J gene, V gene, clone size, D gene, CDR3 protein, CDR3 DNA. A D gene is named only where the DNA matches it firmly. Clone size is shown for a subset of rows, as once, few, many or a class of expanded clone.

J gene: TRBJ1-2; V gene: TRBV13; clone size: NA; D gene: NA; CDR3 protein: CASSFALTGGSGYTF; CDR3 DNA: TGTGCCAGCAGCTTTGCCCTAACGGGGGGGAGTGGCTACACCTTC
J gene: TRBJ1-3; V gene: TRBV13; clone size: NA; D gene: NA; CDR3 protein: CASSSTASGNTIYF; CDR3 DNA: TGTGCCAGCAGCTCGACAGCCTCTGGAAACACCATATATTTT
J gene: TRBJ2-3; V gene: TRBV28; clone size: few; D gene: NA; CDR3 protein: CASSFRSTDTQYF; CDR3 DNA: TGTGCCAGCAGTTTCAGGAGCACAGATACGCAGTATTTT
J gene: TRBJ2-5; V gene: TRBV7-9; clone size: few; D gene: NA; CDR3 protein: CASSLVETPRETQYF; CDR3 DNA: TGTGCCAGCAGCTTAGTAGAGACCCCAAGGGAGACCCAGTACTTC
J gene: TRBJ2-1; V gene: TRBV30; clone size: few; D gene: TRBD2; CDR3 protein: CAWNAGTMKYEQFF; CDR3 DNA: TGTGCCTGGAACGCCGGGACTATGAAGTATGAGCAGTTCTTC
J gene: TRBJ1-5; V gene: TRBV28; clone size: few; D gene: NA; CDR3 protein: CASSRPQVVQDRNQPQHF; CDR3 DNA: TGTGCCAGCAGCCGCCCCCAAGTTGTCCAGGATCGCAATCAGCCCCAGCATTTT
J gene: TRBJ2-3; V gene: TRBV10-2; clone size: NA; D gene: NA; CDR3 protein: CASSESGDTQYF; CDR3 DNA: TGCGCCAGCAGTGAGTCGGGGGATACGCAGTATTTT
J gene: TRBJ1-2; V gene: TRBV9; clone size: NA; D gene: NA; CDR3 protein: CASSQTGSWYGYTF; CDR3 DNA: TGTGCCAGCAGCCAGACGGGCAGTTGGTATGGCTACACCTTC
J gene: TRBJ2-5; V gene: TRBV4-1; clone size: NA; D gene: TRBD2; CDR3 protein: CASSPGRGETQYF; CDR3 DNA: TGCGCCAGCAGCCCTGGGAGGGGAGAGACCCAGTACTTC
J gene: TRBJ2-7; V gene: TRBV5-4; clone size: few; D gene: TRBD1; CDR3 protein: CASSSQGAKGQYF; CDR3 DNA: TGTGCCAGCAGCTCACAGGGGGCGAAGGGGCAGTACTTC
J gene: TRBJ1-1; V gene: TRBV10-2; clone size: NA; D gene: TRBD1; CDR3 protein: CASSEPRGQGAGAEAFF; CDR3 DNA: TGCGCCAGCAGTGAGCCGAGGGGACAGGGGGCAGGGGCTGAAGCTTTCTTT
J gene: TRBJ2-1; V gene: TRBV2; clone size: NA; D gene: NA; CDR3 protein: CASSAHSTVSSYNEQFF; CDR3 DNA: TGTGCCAGCAGTGCCCACAGCACGGTTAGCTCCTACAATGAGCAGTTCTTC
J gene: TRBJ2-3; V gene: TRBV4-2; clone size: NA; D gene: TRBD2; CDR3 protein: CASSQLAGGFDTQYF; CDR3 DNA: TGTGCCAGCAGCCAACTAGCGGGGGGTTTTGATACGCAGTATTTT
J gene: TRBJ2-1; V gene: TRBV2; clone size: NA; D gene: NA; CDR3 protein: CASSARDPVDYGEQFF; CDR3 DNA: TGTGCCAGCAGTGCCAGGGATCCGGTAGACTACGGTGAGCAGTTCTTC
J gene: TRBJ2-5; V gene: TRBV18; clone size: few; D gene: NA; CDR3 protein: CASSPDGGARETQYF; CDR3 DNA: TGTGCCAGCTCACCAGATGGCGGGGCCCGGGAGACCCAGTACTTC
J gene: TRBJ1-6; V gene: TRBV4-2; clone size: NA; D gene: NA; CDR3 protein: CASSRTGYNSPLHF; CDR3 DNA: TGTGCCAGCAGCCGAACAGGGTATAATTCACCCCTCCACTTT
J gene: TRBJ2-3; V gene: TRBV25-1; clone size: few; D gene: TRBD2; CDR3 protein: CASSRGGHTDTQYF; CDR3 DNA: TGTGCCAGCAGCCGCGGGGGGCACACAGATACGCAGTATTTT
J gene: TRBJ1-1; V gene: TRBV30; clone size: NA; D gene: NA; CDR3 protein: CAWTRGALNTEAFF; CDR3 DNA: TGTGCCTGGACCCGGGGGGCGTTGAACACTGAAGCTTTCTTT
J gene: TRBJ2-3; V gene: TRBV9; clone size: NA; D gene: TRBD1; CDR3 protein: CASAPGQGDTDTQYF; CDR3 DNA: TGTGCCAGCGCCCCGGGACAGGGGGACACAGATACGCAGTATTTT
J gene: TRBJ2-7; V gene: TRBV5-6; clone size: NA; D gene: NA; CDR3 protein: CASSRGLGFNEQYF; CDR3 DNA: TGTGCCAGCAGCCGGGGTCTAGGCTTCAACGAGCAGTACTTC
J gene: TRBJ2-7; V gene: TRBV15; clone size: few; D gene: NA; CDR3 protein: CATSRDYPYEQYF; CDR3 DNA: TGTGCCACCAGCAGAGACTATCCCTACGAGCAGTACTTC
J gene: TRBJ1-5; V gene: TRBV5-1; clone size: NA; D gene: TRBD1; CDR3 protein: CASRTGTGSNQPQHF; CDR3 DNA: TGCGCCAGCAGAACGGGGACAGGGAGCAATCAGCCCCAGCATTTT
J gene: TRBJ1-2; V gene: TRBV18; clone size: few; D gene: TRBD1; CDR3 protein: CASSPRRDSDGYTF; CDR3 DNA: TGTGCCAGCTCACCACGCCGGGACAGCGACGGCTACACCTTC
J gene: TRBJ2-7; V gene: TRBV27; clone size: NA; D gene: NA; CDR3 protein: CASSPTARSYEQYF; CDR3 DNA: TGTGCCAGCAGTCCAACGGCACGTTCCTACGAGCAGTACTTC
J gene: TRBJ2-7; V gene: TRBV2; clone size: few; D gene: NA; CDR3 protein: CASSEMTYDYEQYF; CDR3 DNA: TGTGCCAGCAGTGAAATGACATACGACTACGAGCAGTACTTC
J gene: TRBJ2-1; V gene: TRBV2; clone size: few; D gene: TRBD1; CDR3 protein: CASSGQGAYNEQFF; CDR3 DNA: TGTGCCAGCAGCGGACAGGGGGCCTACAATGAGCAGTTCTTC
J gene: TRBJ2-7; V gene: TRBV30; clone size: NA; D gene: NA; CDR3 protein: CAWNRNSEQYF; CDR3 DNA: TGTGCCTGGAACAGGAACTCCGAGCAGTACTTC
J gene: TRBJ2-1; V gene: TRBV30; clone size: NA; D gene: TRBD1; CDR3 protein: CAWSIDRDGSYNEQFF; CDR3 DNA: TGTGCCTGGAGCATAGACAGGGATGGCTCCTACAATGAGCAGTTCTTC
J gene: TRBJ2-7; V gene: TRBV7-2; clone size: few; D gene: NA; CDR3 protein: CASTPQAGTYEQYF; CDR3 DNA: TGTGCCAGCACCCCGCAGGCGGGAACCTACGAGCAGTACTTC
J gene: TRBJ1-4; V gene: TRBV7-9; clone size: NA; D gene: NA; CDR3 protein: CASSRSENEKLFF; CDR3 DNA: TGTGCCAGCAGCCGTTCAGAAAATGAAAAACTGTTTTTT
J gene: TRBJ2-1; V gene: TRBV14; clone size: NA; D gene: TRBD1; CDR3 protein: CASSQVSGGADNEQFF; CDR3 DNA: TGTGCCAGCAGCCAAGTCTCAGGGGGCGCCGACAATGAGCAGTTCTTC
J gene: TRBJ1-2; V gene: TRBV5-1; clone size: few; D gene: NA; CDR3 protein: CASSPGQGDYGYTF; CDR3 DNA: TGCGCCAGCAGCCCCGGTCAGGGAGACTATGGCTACACCTTC
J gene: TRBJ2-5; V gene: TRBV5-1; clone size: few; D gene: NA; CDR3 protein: CASSIGRDGETQYF; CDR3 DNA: TGCGCCAGCAGCATAGGTCGCGACGGAGAGACCCAGTACTTC
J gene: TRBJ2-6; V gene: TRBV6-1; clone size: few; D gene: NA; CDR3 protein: CASCADSGANVLTF; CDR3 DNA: TGTGCCAGCTGTGCCGACTCTGGGGCCAACGTCCTGACTTTC
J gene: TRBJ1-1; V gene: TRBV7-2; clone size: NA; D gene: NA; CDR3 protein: CASSLLEREAFF; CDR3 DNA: TGTGCCAGCAGCTTGCTTGAAAGAGAAGCTTTCTTT
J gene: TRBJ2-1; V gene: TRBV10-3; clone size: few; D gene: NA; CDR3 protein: CAISERGGYNEQFF; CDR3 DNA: TGTGCCATCAGTGAGAGGGGCGGGTACAATGAGCAGTTCTTC
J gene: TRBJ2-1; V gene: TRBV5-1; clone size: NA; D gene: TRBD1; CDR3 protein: CASSRDGTGSNNEQFF; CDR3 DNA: TGCGCCAGCAGCCGTGATGGGACAGGTTCGAACAATGAGCAGTTCTTC
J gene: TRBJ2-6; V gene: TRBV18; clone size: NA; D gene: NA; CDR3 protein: CASSPTGSGANVLTF; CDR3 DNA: TGTGCCAGCTCACCAACGGGTTCTGGAGCCAACGTCCTGACTTTC
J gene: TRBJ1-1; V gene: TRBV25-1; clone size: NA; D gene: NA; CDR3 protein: CASSDVPYTEAFF; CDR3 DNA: TGTGCCAGCAGCGATGTACCGTACACTGAAGCTTTCTTT
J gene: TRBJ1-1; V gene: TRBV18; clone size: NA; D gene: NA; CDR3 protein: CASSPQQVEAFF; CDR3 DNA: TGTGCCAGCTCACCCCAACAGGTCGAAGCTTTCTTT
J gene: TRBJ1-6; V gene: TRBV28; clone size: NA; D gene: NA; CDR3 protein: CASTIDSGVINSPLHF; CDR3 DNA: TGTGCCAGCACCATCGATTCAGGTGTTATCAATTCACCCCTCCACTTT
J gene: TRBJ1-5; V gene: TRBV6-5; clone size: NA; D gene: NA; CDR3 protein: CASSGGAEDQPQHF; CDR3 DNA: TGTGCCAGCAGTGGGGGGGCGGAAGATCAGCCCCAGCATTTT
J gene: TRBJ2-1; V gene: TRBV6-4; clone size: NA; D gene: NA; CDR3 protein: CASSHGDPYNEQFF; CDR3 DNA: TGTGCCAGCAGCCACGGGGATCCCTACAATGAGCAGTTCTTC
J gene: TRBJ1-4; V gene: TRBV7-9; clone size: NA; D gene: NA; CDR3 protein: CASSAWGTNEKLFF; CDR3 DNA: TGTGCCAGCAGCGCTTGGGGGACTAATGAAAAACTGTTTTTT
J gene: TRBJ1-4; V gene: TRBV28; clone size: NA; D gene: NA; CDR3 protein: CASSTQGPVEKLFF; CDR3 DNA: TGTGCCAGCAGTACCCAGGGCCCCGTCGAAAAACTGTTTTTT
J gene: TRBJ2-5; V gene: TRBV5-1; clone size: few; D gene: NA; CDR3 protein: CASSLGLGASGQETQYF; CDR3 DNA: TGCGCCAGCAGCTTGGGACTAGGAGCCTCGGGGCAAGAGACCCAGTACTTC
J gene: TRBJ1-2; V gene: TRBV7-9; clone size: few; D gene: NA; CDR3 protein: CASSVYGYTF; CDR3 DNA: TGTGCCAGCAGCGTATATGGCTACACCTTC
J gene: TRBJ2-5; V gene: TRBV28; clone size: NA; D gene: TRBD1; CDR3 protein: CASSDGQGVETQYF; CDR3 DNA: TGTGCCAGCAGTGATGGACAGGGGGTAGAGACCCAGTACTTC
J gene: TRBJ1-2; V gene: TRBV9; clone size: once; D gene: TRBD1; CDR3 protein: CASSSGQGPNGYTF; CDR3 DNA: TGTGCCAGCAGCTCAGGACAGGGCCCGAATGGCTACACCTTC